This T cell receptor (beta chain) was retrieved from a study of T-cell memory formation after mild COVID-19. Of note for this clonotype: Its target is unknown.

TCR alpha and TCR beta cDNA libraries carrying sample barcodes and UMIs came from 5'RACE with constant-segment primers. TCRdb re-derived calls from the 5' RACE reads in MiXCR, one entry per CDR3 protein. Altogether approximately 500,000 distinct CDR3 sequences are present, about 23% being singletons, with the ten largest covering approximately 12%. Study-wide results and limits: Contracting clones, day 15 to 85, had balanced CD4/CD8, and later expanders favored CD4+. Whether day 37 second-wave clones are SARS-CoV-2-specific was not confirmed. CM and EM subsets held most contracting CD4+ clones; EMRA held CD8+ ones.

This sequence originates from an adult woman who had mild COVID-19 (a few samples of this study predate the infection). Cell type and time point are not known. The sequenced sample consisted of PBMCs or a T cell subset sorted from them (not recorded which).

The CDR3, as DNA: TGTGCCACCAGCGGTCTCGGGACATACATCGATGAGCAGTACTTC. This translates into CATSGLGTYIDEQYF. The chain combines TRBV15 with TRBJ2-7, with D maybe TRBD1 (6 bases). Per the germline V gene, CDR1 is LNHNV and CDR2 is YYDKDF (reference sequence). V was trimmed by 5 bases and J by 7 bases, leaving 21 bases between them. The CDR3 sequence is 15 residues long.